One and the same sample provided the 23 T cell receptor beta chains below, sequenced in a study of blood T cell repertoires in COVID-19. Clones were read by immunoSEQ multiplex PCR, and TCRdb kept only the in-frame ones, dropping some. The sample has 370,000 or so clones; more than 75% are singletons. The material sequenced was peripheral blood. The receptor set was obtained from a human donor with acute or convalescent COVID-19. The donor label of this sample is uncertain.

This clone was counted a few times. DNA for the CDR3: TGTGCCATCAACGGGGGGCCCGGGGAGCTGTTTTTT. Translated: CAINGGPGELFF. This chain links TRBV10-3 with TRBJ2-2; D perhaps matches TRBD2 (7 bases). CDR3 size: 12 residues. V gave up 7 bases and J gave up 6 bases, with 9 bases separating them. From germline, CDR1 is ENHRY and CDR2 SYGVKD.

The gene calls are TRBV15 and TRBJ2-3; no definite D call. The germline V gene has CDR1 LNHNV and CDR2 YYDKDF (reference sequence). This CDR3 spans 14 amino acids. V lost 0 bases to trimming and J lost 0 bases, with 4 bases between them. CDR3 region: CATSRDPSTDTQYF. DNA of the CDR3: TGTGCCACCAGCAGAGATCCAAGCACAGATACGCAGTATTTT.

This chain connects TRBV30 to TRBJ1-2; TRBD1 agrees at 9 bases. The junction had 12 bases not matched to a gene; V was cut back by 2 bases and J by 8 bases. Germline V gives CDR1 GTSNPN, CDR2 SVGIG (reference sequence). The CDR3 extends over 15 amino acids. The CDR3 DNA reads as TGTGCCTGGAGTTCGTCCCCGGGACAGGGTGGAGGCTACACCTTC. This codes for CAWSSSPGQGGGYTF.

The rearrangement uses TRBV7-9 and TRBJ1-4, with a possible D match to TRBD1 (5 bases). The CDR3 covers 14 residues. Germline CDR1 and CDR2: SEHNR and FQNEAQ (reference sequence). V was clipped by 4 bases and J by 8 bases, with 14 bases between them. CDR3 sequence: CASSSRVTEEKLFF. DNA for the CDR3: TGTGCCAGCAGCTCCAGGGTCACGGAAGAAAAACTGTTTTTT. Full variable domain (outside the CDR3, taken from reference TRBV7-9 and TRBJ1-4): DTGVSQNPRHKITKRGQNVTFRCDPISEHNRLYWYRQTLGQGPEFLTYFQNEAQLEKSRLLSDRFSAERPKGSFSTLEIQRTEQGDSAMYLCASSSRVTEEKLFFGSGTQLSVL.

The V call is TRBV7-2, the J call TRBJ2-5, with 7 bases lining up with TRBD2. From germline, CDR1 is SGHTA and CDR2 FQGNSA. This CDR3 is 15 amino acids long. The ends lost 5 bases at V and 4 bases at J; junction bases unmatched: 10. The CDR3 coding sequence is TGTGCCAGCAGCGTCTTGGGACTATCTTTAGAGACCCAGTACTTC. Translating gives CASSVLGLSLETQYF.

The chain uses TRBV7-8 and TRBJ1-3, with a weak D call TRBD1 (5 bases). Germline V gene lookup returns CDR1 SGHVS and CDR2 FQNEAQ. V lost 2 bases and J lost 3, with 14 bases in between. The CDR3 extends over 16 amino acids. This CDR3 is CASSLLAGTVGNTIYF. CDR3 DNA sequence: TGTGCCAGCAGCTTATTGGCGGGGACGGTTGGAAACACCATATATTTT.

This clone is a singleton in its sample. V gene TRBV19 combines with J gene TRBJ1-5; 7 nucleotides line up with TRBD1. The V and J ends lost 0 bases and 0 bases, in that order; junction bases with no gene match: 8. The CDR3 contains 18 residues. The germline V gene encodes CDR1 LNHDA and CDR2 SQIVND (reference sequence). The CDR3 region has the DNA TGTGCCAGTAGTATAGACCCCCCTTACAGGGGTAGCAATCAGCCCCAGCATTTT. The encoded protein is CASSIDPPYRGSNQPQHF.

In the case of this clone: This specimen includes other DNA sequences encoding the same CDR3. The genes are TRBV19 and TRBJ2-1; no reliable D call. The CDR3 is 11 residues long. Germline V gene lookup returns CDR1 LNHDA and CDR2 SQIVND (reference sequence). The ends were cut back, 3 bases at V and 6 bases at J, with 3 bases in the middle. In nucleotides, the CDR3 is TGTGCCAGTAGTATCAGCAATGAGCAGTTCTTC. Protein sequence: CASSISNEQFF.

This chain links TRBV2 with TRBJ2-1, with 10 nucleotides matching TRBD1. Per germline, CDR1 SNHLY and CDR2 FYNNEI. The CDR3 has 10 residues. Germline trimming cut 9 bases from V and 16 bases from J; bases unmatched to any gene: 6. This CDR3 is CASSGTGVFF. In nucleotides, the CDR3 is TGTGCCAGTTCCGGGACAGGGGTTTTCTTC.

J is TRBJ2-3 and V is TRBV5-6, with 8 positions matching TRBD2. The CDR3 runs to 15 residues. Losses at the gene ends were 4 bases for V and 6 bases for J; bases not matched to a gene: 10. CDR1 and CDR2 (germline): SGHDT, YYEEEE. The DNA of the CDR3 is TGTGCCAGCAGCCCGGGAGGGAAGAGGGAGGATACGCAGTATTTT. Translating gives CASSPGGKREDTQYF.

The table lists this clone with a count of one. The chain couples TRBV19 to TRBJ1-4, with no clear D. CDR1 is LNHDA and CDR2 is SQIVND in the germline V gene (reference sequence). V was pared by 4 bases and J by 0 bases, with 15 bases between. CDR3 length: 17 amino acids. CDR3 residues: CASSNLLQAATNEKLFF. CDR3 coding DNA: TGTGCCAGTAGTAACTTACTCCAGGCCGCAACTAATGAAAAACTGTTTTTT. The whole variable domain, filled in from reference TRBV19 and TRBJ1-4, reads DGGITQSPKYLFRKEGQNVTLSCEQNLNHDAMYWYRQDPGQGLRLIYYSQIVNDFQKGDIAEGYSVSREKKESFPLTVTSAQKNPTAFYLCASSNLLQAATNEKLFFGSGTQLSVL.

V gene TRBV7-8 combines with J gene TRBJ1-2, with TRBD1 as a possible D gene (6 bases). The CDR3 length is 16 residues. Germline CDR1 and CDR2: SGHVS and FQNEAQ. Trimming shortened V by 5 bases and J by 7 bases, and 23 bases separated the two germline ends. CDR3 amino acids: CASSPLVNGQKIGYTF. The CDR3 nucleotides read TGTGCCAGCAGCCCCCTCGTAAACGGACAGAAGATTGGCTACACCTTC.

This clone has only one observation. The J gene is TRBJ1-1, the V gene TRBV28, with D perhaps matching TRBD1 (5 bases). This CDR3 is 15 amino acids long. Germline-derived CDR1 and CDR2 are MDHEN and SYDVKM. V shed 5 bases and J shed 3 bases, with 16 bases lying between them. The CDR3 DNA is TGTGCCAGCAGTATGGCAGGGTTTAGAGACACTGAAGCTTTCTTT. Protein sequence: CASSMAGFRDTEAFF.

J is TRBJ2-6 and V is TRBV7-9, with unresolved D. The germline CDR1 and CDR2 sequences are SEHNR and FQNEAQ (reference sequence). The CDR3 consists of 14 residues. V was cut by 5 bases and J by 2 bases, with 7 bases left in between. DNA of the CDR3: TGTGCCAGCAGCCTTACTACTGGGGCCAACGTCCTGACTTTC. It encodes CASSLTTGANVLTF.

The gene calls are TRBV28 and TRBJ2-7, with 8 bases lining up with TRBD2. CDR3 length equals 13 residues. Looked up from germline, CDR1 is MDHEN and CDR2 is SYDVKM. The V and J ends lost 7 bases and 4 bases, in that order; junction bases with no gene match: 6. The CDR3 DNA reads TGTGCCAGCAAAGGGACTAGTAGATACGAGCAGTACTTC. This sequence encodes CASKGTSRYEQYF.

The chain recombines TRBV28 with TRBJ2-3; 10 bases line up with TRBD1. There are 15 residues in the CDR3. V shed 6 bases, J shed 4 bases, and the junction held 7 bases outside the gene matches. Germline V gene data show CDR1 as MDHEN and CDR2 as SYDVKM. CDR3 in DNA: TGTGCCAGCAGCAGCACCGGGACAGGGGCAGATACGCAGTATTTT. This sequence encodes CASSSTGTGADTQYF.

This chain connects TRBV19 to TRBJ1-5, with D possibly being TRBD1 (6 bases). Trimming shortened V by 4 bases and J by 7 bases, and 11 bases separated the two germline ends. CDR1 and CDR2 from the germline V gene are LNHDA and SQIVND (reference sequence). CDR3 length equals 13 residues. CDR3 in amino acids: CASSTLRGQPQHF. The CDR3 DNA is TGTGCCAGTAGTACCCTCAGGGGCCAGCCCCAGCATTTT.

CDR3 in amino acids: CASSPRAGLDTIYF. CDR3 bases: TGTGCCAGCTCACCACGGGCAGGGTTGGACACCATATATTTT. The chain is built from TRBV18 and TRBJ1-3, with D possibly being TRBD1 (5 bases). The germline V and J ends were trimmed by 1 base and 8 bases, with 12 bases remaining between them. Germline V gene lookup returns CDR1 KGHSH and CDR2 LQKENI. The CDR3 covers 14 residues.

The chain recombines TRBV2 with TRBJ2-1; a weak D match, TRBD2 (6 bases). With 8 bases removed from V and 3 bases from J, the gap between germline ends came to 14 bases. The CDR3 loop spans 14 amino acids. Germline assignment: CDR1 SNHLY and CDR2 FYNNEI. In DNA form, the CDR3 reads TGTGCCAGCGGGGTGGGAGGCAACTACAATGAGCAGTTCTTC. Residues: CASGVGGNYNEQFF.

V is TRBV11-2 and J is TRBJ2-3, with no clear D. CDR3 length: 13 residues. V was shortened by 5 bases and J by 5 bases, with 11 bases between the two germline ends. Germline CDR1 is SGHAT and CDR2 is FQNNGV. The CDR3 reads CASSQPPRDTQYF. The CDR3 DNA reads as TGTGCCAGCAGCCAACCTCCGCGAGATACGCAGTATTTT.

CDR3 coding DNA: TGTGCCAGCAGTGGACAACAGACCTATGGCTACACCTTC. It translates to CASSGQQTYGYTF. J is TRBJ1-2 and V is TRBV6-2 or TRBV6-3, with a weak D call TRBD1 (5 bases). Deletions cut 5 bases from V and 4 bases from J, with 11 bases between. Germline CDR1 is MNHEY and CDR2 is SVGEGT. There are 13 residues in the CDR3.

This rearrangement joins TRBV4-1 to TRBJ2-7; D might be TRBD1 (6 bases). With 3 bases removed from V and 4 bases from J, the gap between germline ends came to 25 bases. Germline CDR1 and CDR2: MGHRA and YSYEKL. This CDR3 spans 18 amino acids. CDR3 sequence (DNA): TGCGCCAGCAGCCATCCCTCGCCCCCAGGGGCGCGAGCTTACGAGCAGTACTTC. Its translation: CASSHPSPPGARAYEQYF.

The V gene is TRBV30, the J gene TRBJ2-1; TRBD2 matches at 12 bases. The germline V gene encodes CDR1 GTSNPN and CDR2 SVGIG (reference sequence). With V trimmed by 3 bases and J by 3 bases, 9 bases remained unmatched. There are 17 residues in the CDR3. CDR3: CAWRPGLAGNLYNEQFF. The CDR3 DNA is TGTGCCTGGAGGCCGGGACTAGCGGGTAATCTCTACAATGAGCAGTTCTTC.